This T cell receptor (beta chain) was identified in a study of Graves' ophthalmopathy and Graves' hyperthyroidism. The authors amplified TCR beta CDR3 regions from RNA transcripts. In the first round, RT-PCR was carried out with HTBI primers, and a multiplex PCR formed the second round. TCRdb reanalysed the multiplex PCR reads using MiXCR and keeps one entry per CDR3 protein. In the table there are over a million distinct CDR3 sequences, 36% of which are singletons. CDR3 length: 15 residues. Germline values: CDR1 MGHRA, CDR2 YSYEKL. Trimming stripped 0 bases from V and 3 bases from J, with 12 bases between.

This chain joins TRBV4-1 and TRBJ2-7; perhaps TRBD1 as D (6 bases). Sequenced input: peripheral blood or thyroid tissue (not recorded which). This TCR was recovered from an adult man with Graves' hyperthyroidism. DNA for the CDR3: TGCGCCAGCAGCCAAGAACAGGGTCCTCTCTACGAGCAGTACTTC. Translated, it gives CASSQEQGPLYEQYF.